This entry describes one TCR beta chain. No antigen is known for it. Time point reported: cycle 4 day 1 (C4D1), after 5 to 7 weeks of nivolumab. Each and every patient relapsed after autologous stem cell transplantation, and patients got differing brentuximab vedotin exposure. The data stem from a study of PD-1 blockade in classical Hodgkin lymphoma. Overall study findings and caveats: Reports indicated that newly diagnosed patients had lower baseline TCR diversity than healthy donors did. The study found complete responders had baseline diversity similar to newly diagnosed patients.

Some clones are missing from TCRdb's copy, which holds only in-frame ones; the method was immunoSEQ multiplex PCR. This table has some 93,000 clones, 83% appearing once. CDR3 size: 11 residues. Trimming removed 0 bases at V and 9 bases at J, with 6 bases between. CDR1 and CDR2 (germline): ENHRY, SYGVKD. The J gene is TRBJ2-7, the V gene TRBV10-3; no definite D call. This specimen consisted of peripheral blood mononuclear cells (PBMCs), obtained before the fourth cycle of nivolumab. The origin of this receptor is a human donor with classical Hodgkin lymphoma. For the CDR3, the DNA is TGTGCCATCAGTGAGTCGGGATGGCAGTACTTC. Translated: CAISESGWQYF.